This TCR beta chain stems from a study of blood T cell repertoires in COVID-19. Looking at the study overall: Material from acute and convalescent COVID-19 was sourced from the United States, Italy and Spain. From T cells, B-cell-depleted T cells, or PBMCs came the material, which was cDNA or gDNA.

Authors' processing steps: The authors estimated nucleated cell counts from reference gene primer amplification. Assay used: immunoSEQ multiplex PCR; TCRdb lists only in-frame clones, some missing. V, J and clone size derive from that table, while D and trimming were established from the DNA sequence. The sample includes about 400,000 clones, around 92% seen only once; the top ten take roughly 1.2%. The CDR3 is made up of 15 amino acids. The V gene lost 2 bases and the J gene lost 3 bases, with 13 bases spanning the gap. Germline-derived CDR1 and CDR2 are ENHRY and SYGVKD. The V call is TRBV10-3, the J call TRBJ1-1; D unclear. Sequenced sample: peripheral blood. The source is a man aged 35 to 55 with acute or convalescent COVID-19. CDR3 sequence reads: CAISERGGRYTEAFF. The CDR3 coding sequence is TGTGCCATCAGTGAGCGGGGAGGGAGGTACACTGAAGCTTTCTTT.